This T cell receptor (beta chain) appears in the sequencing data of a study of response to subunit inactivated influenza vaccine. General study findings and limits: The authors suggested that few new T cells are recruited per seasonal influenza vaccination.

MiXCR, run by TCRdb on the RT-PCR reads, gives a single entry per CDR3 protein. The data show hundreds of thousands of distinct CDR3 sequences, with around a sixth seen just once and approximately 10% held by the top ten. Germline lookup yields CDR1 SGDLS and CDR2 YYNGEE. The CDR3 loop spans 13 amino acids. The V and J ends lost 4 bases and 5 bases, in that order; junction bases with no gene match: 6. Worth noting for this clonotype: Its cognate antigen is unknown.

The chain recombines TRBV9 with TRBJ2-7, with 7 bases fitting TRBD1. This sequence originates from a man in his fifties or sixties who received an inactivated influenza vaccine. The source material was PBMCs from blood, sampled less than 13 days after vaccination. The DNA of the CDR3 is TGTGCCAGCAGCAAACGACAGGGTGACGAGCAGTACTTC. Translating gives CASSKRQGDEQYF.